This TCR beta chain was recovered during a study of T cell repertoires in cytomegalovirus infection. This clonotype has more than one count but fewer than ten. TCRdb reanalysed the reads using MiXCR and keeps one entry per CDR3 protein. The table shows approximately 180,000 distinct CDR3 sequences, with approximately 19% occurring only once. Germline V gene lookup returns CDR1 SGHTA and CDR2 FQGNSA. The CDR3 consists of 18 residues. V was pared by 4 bases and J by 2 bases, with 23 bases between. The clonotype originates from a human donor in good health (CMV status not recorded). Some clones in this sample may be carry-over from other donors' samples. The material sequenced was PBMCs. The chain carries TRBV7-2 and TRBJ2-5; possibly TRBD1 or TRBD2 for D (5 bases each). The CDR3 reads CASSWPGSGPLRQETQYF. In DNA, the CDR3 is TGTGCCAGCAGCTGGCCGGGATCGGGACCCCTGAGACAAGAGACCCAGTACTTC.